The source of this T cell receptor (beta chain) is a study of blood T cell repertoires in COVID-19. Assay used: immunoSEQ multiplex PCR; TCRdb lists only in-frame clones, some missing. The data contain roughly 87,000 clones, around 75% of them seen just once; the ten biggest clones take up approximately 4.6%. Germline V gene data show CDR1 as SGHTS and CDR2 as YDEGEE. The CDR3 runs 15 residues. V dropped 4 bases and J dropped 4 bases, with 17 bases sitting between them. This clone was observed a handful of times. Material: peripheral blood. V usage is TRBV5-8 and J usage is TRBJ1-2, with a possible D match to TRBD1 (5 bases). This clonotype was sampled from a woman in her forties or fifties with acute or convalescent COVID-19. The DNA of the CDR3 is TGTGCCAGCAGCCCCCTCAGGTGGGGCAGCTATGGCTACACCTTC. Residues: CASSPLRWGSYGYTF.